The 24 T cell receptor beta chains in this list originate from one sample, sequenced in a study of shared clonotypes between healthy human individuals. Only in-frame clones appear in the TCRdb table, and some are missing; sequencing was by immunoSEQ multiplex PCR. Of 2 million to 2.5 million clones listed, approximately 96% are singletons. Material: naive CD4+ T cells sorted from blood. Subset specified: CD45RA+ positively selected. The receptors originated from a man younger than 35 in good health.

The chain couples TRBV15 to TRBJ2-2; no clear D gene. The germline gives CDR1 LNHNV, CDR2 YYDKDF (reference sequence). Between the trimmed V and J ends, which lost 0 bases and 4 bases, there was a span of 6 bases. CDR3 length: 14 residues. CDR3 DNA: TGTGCCACCAGCAGAGATGGCCCCACCGGGGAGCTGTTTTTT. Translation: CATSRDGPTGELFF.

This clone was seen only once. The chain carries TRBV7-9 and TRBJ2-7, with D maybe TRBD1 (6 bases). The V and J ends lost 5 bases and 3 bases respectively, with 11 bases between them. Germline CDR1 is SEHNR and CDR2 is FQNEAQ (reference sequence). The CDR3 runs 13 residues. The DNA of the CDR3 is TGTGCCAGCAGCGTCGGACAGTTCTACGAGCAGTACTTC. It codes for CASSVGQFYEQYF. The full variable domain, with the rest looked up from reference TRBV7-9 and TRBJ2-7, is DTGVSQNPRHKITKRGQNVTFRCDPISEHNRLYWYRQTLGQGPEFLTYFQNEAQLEKSRLLSDRFSAERPKGSFSTLEIQRTEQGDSAMYLCASSVGQFYEQYFGPGTRLTVT.

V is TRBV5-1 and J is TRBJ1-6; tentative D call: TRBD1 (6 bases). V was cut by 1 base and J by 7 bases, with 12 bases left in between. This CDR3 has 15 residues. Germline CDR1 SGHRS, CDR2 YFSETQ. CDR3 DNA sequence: TGCGCCAGCAGCTTGCAGGGGACGGGGAATTCACCCCTCCACTTT. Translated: CASSLQGTGNSPLHF. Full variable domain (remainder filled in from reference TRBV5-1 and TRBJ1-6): KAGVTQTPRYLIKTRGQQVTLSCSPISGHRSVSWYQQTPGQGLQFLFEYFSETQRNKGNFPGRFSGRQFSNSRSEMNVSTLELGDSALYLCASSLQGTGNSPLHFGNGTRLTVT.

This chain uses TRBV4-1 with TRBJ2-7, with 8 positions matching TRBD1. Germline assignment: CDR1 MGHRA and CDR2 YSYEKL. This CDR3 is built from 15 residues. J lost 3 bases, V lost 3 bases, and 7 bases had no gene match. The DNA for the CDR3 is TGCGCCAGCAGCCACGGACAGGGAGGCCACTACGAGCAGTACTTC. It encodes CASSHGQGGHYEQYF.

CDR3 residues: CASSLVAPGDIQYF. The DNA of the CDR3 is TGCGCCAGCAGCTTGGTGGCTCCAGGGGACATTCAGTACTTC. This chain joins TRBV5-1 and TRBJ2-4, with D possibly TRBD1 on 6 matching bases. The germline V gene encodes CDR1 SGHRS and CDR2 YFSETQ. The V end was cut by 0 bases, the J end by 8 bases, with 12 bases between. The CDR3 has 14 residues. Full variable domain (remainder filled in from reference TRBV5-1 and TRBJ2-4): KAGVTQTPRYLIKTRGQQVTLSCSPISGHRSVSWYQQTPGQGLQFLFEYFSETQRNKGNFPGRFSGRQFSNSRSEMNVSTLELGDSALYLCASSLVAPGDIQYFGAGTRLSVL.

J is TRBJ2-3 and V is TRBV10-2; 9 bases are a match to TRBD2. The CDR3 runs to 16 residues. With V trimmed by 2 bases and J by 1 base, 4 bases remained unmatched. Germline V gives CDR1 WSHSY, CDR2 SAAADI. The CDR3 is CASSEGLAGGTDTQYF. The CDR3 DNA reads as TGCGCCAGCAGTGAGGGGTTAGCGGGGGGCACAGATACGCAGTATTTT.

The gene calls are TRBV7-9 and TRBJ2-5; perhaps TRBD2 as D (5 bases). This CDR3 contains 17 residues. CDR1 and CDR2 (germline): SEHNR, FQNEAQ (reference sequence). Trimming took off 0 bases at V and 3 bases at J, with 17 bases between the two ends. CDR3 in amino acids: CASSLALRILGEETQYF. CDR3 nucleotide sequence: TGTGCCAGCAGCTTAGCGCTAAGGATACTCGGGGAAGAGACCCAGTACTTC.

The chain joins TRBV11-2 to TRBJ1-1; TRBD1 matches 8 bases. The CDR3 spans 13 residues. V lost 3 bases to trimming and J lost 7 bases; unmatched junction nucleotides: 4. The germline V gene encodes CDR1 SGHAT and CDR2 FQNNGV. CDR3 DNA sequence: TGTGCCAGCAGCTTTGCCGGGACAGGTGAAGCTTTCTTT. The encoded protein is CASSFAGTGEAFF.

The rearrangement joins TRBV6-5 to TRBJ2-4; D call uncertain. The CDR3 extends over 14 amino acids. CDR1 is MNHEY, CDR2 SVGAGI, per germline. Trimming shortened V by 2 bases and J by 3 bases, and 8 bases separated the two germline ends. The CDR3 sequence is CASSYQANKNIQYF. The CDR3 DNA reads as TGTGCCAGCAGTTACCAGGCCAACAAAAACATTCAGTACTTC.

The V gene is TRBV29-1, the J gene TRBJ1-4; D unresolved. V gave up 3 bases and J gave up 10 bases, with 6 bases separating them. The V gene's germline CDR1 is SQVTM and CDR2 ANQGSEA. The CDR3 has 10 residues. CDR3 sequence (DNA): TGCAGCGTTGAGGAGGGAAAACTGTTTTTT. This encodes CSVEEGKLFF.

This chain's CDR3 is CASSDYYGYTF. In DNA form, the CDR3 reads TGTGCCAGCAGTGACTACTATGGCTACACCTTC. The chain combines TRBV6-4 with TRBJ1-2; unclear D gene. V lost 1 base, J lost 3 bases, and 0 bases lay in between. Germline V CDR1 and CDR2: MRHNA, SNTAGT. The CDR3 covers 11 residues.

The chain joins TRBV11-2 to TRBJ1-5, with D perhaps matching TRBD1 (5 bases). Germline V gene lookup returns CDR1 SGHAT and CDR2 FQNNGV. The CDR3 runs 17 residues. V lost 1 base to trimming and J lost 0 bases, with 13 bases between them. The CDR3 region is CASSLVGSGVSNQPQHF. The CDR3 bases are TGTGCCAGCAGCTTAGTTGGTTCGGGGGTTAGCAATCAGCCCCAGCATTTT.

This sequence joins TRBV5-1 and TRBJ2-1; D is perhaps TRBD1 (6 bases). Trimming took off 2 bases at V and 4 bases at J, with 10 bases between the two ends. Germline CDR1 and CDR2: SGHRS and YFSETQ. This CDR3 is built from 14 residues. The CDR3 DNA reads TGCGCCAGCAGCTTCCAGGGGATTTACAATGAGCAGTTCTTC. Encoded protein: CASSFQGIYNEQFF.

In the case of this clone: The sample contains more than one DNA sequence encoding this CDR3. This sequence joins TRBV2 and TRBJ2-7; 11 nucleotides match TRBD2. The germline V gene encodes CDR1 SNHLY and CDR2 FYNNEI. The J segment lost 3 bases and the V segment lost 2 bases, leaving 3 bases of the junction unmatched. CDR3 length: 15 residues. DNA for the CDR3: TGTGCCAGCAGTGAAAGACTAGCGGGGAGCTACGAGCAGTACTTC. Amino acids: CASSERLAGSYEQYF.

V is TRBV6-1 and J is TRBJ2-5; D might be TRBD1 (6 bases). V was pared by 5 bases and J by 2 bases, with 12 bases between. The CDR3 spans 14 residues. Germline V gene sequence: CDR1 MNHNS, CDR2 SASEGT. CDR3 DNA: TGTGCCAGCAGTAGAGGGACAAAACAAGAGACCCAGTACTTC. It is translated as CASSRGTKQETQYF.

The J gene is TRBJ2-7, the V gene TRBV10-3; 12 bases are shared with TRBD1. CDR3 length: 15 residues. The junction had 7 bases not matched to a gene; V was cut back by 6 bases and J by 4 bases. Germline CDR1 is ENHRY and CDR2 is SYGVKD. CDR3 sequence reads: CAIRDPGQGAYEQYF. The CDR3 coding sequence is TGTGCCATCAGGGATCCGGGACAGGGGGCTTACGAGCAGTACTTC.

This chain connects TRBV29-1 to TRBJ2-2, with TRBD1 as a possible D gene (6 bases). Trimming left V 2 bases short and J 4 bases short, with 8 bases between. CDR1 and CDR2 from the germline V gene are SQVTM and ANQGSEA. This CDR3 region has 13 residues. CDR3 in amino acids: CSVETQGTGELFF. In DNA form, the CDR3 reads TGCAGCGTTGAAACACAGGGCACCGGGGAGCTGTTTTTT.

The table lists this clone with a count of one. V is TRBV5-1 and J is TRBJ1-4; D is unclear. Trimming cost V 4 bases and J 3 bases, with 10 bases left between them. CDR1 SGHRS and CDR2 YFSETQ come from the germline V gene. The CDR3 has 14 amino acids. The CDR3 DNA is TGCGCCAGCAGCCACGACGGAGCTAATGAAAAACTGTTTTTT. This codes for CASSHDGANEKLFF.

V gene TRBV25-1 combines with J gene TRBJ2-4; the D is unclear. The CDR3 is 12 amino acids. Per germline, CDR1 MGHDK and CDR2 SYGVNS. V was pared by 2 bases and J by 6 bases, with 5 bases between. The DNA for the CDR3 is TGTGCCAGCAGTGAACCGAGAAACATTCAGTACTTC. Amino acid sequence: CASSEPRNIQYF.

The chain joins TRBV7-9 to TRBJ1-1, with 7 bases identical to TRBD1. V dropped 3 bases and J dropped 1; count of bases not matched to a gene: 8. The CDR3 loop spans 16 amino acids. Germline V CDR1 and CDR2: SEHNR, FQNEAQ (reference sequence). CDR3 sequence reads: CASSLTGTATNTEAFF. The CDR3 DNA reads TGTGCCAGCAGCTTGACAGGGACAGCAACGAACACTGAAGCTTTCTTT.

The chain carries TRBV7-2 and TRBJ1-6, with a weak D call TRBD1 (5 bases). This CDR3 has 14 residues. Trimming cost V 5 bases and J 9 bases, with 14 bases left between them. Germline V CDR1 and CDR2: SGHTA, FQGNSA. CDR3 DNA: TGTGCCAGCAGCAAACAGGAGGGACTTTCACCCCTCCACTTT. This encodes CASSKQEGLSPLHF.

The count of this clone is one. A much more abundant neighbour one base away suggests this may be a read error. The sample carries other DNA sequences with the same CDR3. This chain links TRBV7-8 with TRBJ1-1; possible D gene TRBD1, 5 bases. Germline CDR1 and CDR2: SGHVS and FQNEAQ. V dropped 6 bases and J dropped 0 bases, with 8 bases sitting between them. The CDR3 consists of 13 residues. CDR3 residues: CASSSQVNTEAFF. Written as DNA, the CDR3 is TGTGCCAGCAGTTCACAGGTGAACACTGAAGCTTTCTTT.

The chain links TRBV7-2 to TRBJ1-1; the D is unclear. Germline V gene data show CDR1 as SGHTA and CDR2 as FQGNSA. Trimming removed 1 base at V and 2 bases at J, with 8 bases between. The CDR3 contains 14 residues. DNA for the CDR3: TGTGCCAGCAGCTTAGTTGTCAGCAACACTGAAGCTTTCTTT. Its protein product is CASSLVVSNTEAFF.

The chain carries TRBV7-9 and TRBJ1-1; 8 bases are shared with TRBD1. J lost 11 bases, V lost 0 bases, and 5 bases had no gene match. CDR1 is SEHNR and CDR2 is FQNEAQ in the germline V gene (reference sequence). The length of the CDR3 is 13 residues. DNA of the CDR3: TGTGCCAGCAGCTTAGCCGGGACAGGTTATGCTTTCTTT. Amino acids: CASSLAGTGYAFF.